Sequencing of this T cell receptor (beta chain) was carried out in a study of T cells in Graves' hyperthyroidism and ophthalmopathy. Study results and caveats: Appearing also in blood were most of the thyroid clonotypes expanded above 0.001.

Of note for this clonotype: Its antigen is unidentified.

Germline V gene data show CDR1 as LGHDT and CDR2 as YNNKEL (reference sequence). This CDR3 has 16 residues. V lost 1 base to trimming and J lost 2 bases; unmatched junction nucleotides: 8. Researchers took RNA transcripts and amplified the TCR beta CDR3 regions from them. Carried out on the TCR CDR3, a first-round RT-PCR used the HTBI primer set. Each CDR3 protein is one row after TCRdb ran MiXCR on the multiplex PCR reads. Among 500,000 to 550,000 distinct CDR3 sequences listed, approximately 20% were seen once. Thyroid ultrasound and orbital computed tomography, with clinical symptoms and serum thyroxine and TRAb, informed diagnoses.

V and J are TRBV3-1 and TRBJ2-7, with TRBD2 matching 7 bases. Specimen: blood. The TCR was taken from a man aged 40-50 years with Graves' ophthalmopathy. CDR3 DNA sequence: TGTGCCAGCAGCCAAGGACTACCGGGAGGTCCCTACGAGCAGTACTTC. Residues: CASSQGLPGGPYEQYF.